The present entry profiles one TCR beta chain with its context. The count of this clone is one. What antigen it recognizes has not been identified. The record has no base qualities; no much larger clone is one base away. CDR1 and CDR2, per the germline V gene (reference sequence), are MNHNY and SVGAGI. V is shortened by 2 bases, J by 5 bases, and the region joining them spans 6 bases. The CDR3 runs 12 residues from the cysteine to the phenylalanine. The only DNA kept is the CDR3, 36 bases in frame from the first base. Separate from the approximately 700-subject first cohort, the validation cohort of 95 to 150 subjects was the group to which the donors belonged. The entry originates in a study of cytomegalovirus exposure and HLA in healthy donors (dated by TCRdb to 2016 to 2017). About the full investigation: A later analysis indicated that the 95 to 150 validation repertoires were generated on the platform also employed for the 700 or so repertoires of the first cohort. To predict cytomegalovirus infection status, the study brought together high-throughput TCR immunosequencing, statistical association of individual TCRs with disease status, and machine learning. The study was designed to test whether signatures of past pathogen exposure could be identified by cataloging public T cell receptors. Along with the roughly 700-subject first cohort, a separate validation cohort of more than 90 different subjects was used.

General study outcomes and caveats: The validation cohort had no HLA typing available for a later analysis, so co-occurrence within that cohort was assessed over all 120 repertoires. According to the authors, the approach could potentially be generalized to other disease states and immunological phenotypes. In a later analysis, TCRs clustered in the first cohort were found to also tend to co-occur in the 100 to 150 validation repertoires, with 90% to 95% of cluster scores above 0. In both the original and validation cohorts, the classifier was reported to diagnose cytomegalovirus status with high specificity and sensitivity. The study gave a list of some 150 TCR beta chains associated with cytomegalovirus. A few of the identified cytomegalovirus-associated TCR beta chains were confirmed in vitro to be specific for cytomegalovirus antigens. Most TCR sequences were observed very rarely across donors, whereas some public TCRs were present in many individuals.

Libraries were constructed by the immunoSEQ multiplex PCR assay. As for the authors' bioinformatics: To diagnose cytomegalovirus status from the catalog of TCR beta chain sequences, a statistical classification framework was built. TCRdb obtained this table from immuneACCESS and retained in-frame rearrangements with V and J assigned. These tables miss some clones; where compared with another copy, unresolved V genes account for less than half of the shortfall, and the remainder is unexplained. The V and J calls and the clone size are those of that table, but D and trimming were determined from the DNA. This sample comprises about 160,000 clones, about 95% of them detected only once. Approximately 0.82% of the sample belongs to the ten largest clones.

The sample comprised PBMCs. The receptor comes from a woman under 30 in good health and CMV-seronegative. The V and J genes are TRBV6-6 and TRBJ1-1; the D gene is perhaps TRBD1, from 5 matching bases. CDR3 sequence: CASSYGGTEAFF. The DNA sequence is TGTGCCAGCAGTTACGGGGGGACTGAAGCTTTCTTT.